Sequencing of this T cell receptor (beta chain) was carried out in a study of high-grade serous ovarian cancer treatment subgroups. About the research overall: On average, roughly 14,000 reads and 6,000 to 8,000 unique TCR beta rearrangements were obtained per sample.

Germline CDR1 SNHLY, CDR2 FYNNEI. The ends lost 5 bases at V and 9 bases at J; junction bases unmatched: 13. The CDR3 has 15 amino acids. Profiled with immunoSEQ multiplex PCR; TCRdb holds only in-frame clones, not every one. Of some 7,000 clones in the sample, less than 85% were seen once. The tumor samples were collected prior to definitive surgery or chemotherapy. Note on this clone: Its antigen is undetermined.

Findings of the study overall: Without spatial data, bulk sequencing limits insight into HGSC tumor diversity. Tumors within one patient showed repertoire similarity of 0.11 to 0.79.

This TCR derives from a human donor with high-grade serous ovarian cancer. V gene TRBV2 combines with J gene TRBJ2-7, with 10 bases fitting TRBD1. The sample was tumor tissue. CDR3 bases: TGTGCCAGCAGTACCGGGACAGGGGCTTCTATGGGGCAGTACTTC. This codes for CASSTGTGASMGQYF.